This T cell receptor (beta chain) is drawn from a study of PD-L1 blockade in urothelial cancer. On the study more broadly: At 3 weeks (second dose) and 6 weeks after starting treatment, blood was analyzed. The study recovered a median of roughly 150,000 T cells per blood sample.

Germline CDR1 SGHRS, CDR2 YFSETQ. The CDR3 consists of 16 residues. Deletions cut 0 bases from V and 0 bases from J, with 10 bases between. This clone has just one count. As for time point: peripheral blood 6 weeks after treatment start. Only in-frame clones appear in the TCRdb table, and some are missing; sequencing was by immunoSEQ multiplex PCR. Here the sample spans 100,000 to 150,000 clones, roughly 82% being singletons. This TCR derives from a man aged 45-60 years with urothelial cancer. The specimen was PBMCs, collected around atezolizumab (anti-PD-L1) treatment. The V and J genes are TRBV5-1 and TRBJ1-3; a possible D gene is TRBD1 (5 bases). The CDR3 sequence is CASSLAGGFSGNTIYF. CDR3 bases: TGCGCCAGCAGCTTGGCGGGGGGTTTCTCTGGAAACACCATATATTTT.